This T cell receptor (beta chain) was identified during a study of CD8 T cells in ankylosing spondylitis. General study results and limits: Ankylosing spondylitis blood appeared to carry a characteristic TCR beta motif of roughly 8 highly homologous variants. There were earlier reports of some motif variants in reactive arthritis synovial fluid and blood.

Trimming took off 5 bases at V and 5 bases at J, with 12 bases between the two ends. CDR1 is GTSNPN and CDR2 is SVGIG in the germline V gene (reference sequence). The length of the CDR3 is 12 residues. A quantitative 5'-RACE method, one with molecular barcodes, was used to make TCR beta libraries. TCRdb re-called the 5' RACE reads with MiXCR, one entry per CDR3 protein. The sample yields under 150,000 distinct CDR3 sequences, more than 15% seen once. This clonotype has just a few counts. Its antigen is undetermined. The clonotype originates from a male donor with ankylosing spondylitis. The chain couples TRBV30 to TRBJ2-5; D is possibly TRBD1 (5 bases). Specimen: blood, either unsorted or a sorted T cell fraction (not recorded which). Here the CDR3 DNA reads TGTGCCTGGGACAGTGGACGGGAGACCCAGTACTTC. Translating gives CAWDSGRETQYF.